This section outlines one T cell receptor beta chain sequence together with its context. Its cognate antigen has yet to be identified. Per-base qualities were not stored, and no clone one base away is much larger. The entry originates in a study of blood T cell repertoires in COVID-19 (TCRdb year 2020). Concerning the study at large: Samples from collaborators originated in the United States, Italy and Spain and spanned both the acute and convalescent phases of COVID-19. A de-identified subject ID, COVID-19 status, age in years and sex were almost always included in the sample metadata. The material from the prospective study consisted of cDNA or gDNA derived from T cells, B-cell-depleted T cells, or PBMCs. The repertoires were made available in a free public database intended to serve as a resource for research on the immune response to SARS-CoV-2. Where available, HLA class I and class II types were obtained from metadata supplied by the sample provider rather than from assay-based typing. Samples came from the ongoing ImmuneRACE study (first 160 participants) plus 1,254 subjects from 6 global collaborators. Subjects who had been exposed to COVID-19, were actively infected with it, or had recovered from it provided the deeply sampled blood TCRbeta repertoires that made up the dataset.

The immunoSEQ Assay, a bias-controlled multiplex PCR, was used to amplify TCRbeta CDR3 regions from genomic DNA. Regarding the original processing steps: Nucleated cell counts per sample were estimated from amplification of reference gene primers within the assay. To quantify the absolute abundance of each unique TCRbeta CDR3 rearrangement, sequence reads were collapsed and filtered. For each sample, productive Simpson clonality was calculated by taking the square root of Simpson's diversity index across productive rearrangements. TCRdb limited this immuneACCESS table to in-frame rearrangements with V and J called. A share of clones is missing; checked studies link under half to unresolved V genes, and the rest is unexplained. The DNA gave D and trimming, while V, J and clone size come from that table. The sample table lists around 130,000 clones, 84% of them with a count of one. The top ten constitute 12% of the sample.

Each collaborating institution followed its own protocols to collect whole blood in K2EDTA tubes. For TCRbeta analysis, collaborators shipped samples in one of three forms: frozen whole blood, isolated PBMCs, or DNA extracted from either of those sample types. Relative to germline, V is missing 5 bases and J is missing 9 bases, with 8 bases of the junction outside any gene match. For CDR1 and CDR2, the germline V gene lists SGHTA and FQGTGA. Inclusive of the bounding cysteine and phenylalanine, the CDR3 is 15 residues long. Here the CDR3 DNA is all that survives: 45 bases in frame from base 1. What the study reported, not specific to this receptor: The amount of clinical and demographic metadata varied by source and participant and was provided uncurated.

The chain is made from TRBV7-3 and TRBJ2-1; 12 bases in between match TRBD1. Sequencing was done on a sample of peripheral blood. This receptor was taken from a woman aged 55-75 years with acute or convalescent COVID-19. For the CDR3, the sequence is CASSTGQGAYVEQFF. The sequenced DNA: TGTGCCAGCAGCACGGGACAGGGGGCTTACGTTGAGCAGTTCTTC.